This passage covers 24 T cell receptor beta chains from one sample sequenced in a study of chemoradiotherapy in HPV16-positive cancers. The repertoire was sequenced with immunoSEQ multiplex PCR; TCRdb's copy has only in-frame clones and lacks some. The table has 2,000 to 2,500 clones, 85% to 90% seen once. The sequences come from tumor tissue, collected from a patient who underwent chemoradiotherapy. The source is a human donor with HPV-associated anogenital cancer.

This clone was observed once. The chain combines TRBV11-3 with TRBJ2-4; TRBD1 matches at 9 bases. The J segment lost 1 base and the V segment lost 5 bases, leaving 6 bases of the junction unmatched. The CDR3 length is 16 residues. The germline V gene has CDR1 SGHNT and CDR2 YENEEA. CDR3 in amino acids: CASSPRTGEAKNIQYF. The CDR3 DNA reads as TGTGCCAGCAGCCCCCGGACAGGGGAGGCCAAAAACATTCAGTACTTC. Full variable domain (outside the CDR3, taken from reference TRBV11-3 and TRBJ2-4): EAGVVQSPRYKIIEKKQPVAFWCNPISGHNTLYWYLQNLGQGPELLIRYENEEAVDDSQLPKDRFSAERLKGVDSTLKIQPAELGDSAVYLCASSPRTGEAKNIQYFGAGTRLSVL.

This chain connects TRBV28 to TRBJ2-1; D tentatively reads TRBD1 or TRBD2 (5 bases each). This CDR3 spans 15 amino acids. CDR1 and CDR2 (germline): MDHEN, SYDVKM. V lost 2 bases, J lost 0 bases, and 8 bases lay in between. The chain's CDR3 is CASSLGGSSYNEQFF. CDR3 coding DNA: TGTGCCAGCAGTTTAGGGGGAAGCTCCTACAATGAGCAGTTCTTC.

J is TRBJ2-2 and V is TRBV5-4; D is unresolved. This CDR3 spans 15 amino acids. Germline lookup yields CDR1 SGHNT and CDR2 YYREEE (reference sequence). V was pared by 2 bases and J by 7 bases, with 15 bases between. CDR3 amino acids: CASSFEFGNGGELFF. CDR3 nucleotide sequence: TGTGCCAGCAGCTTCGAGTTTGGTAACGGCGGGGAGCTGTTTTTT. Complete variable domain (other parts from reference TRBV5-4 and TRBJ2-2): ETGVTQSPTHLIKTRGQQVTLRCSSQSGHNTVSWYQQALGQGPQFIFQYYREEENGRGNFPPRFSGLQFPNYSSELNVNALELDDSALYLCASSFEFGNGGELFFGEGSRLTVL.

The V and J genes are TRBV12-5 and TRBJ1-1, with D hard to call. Trimming cost V 7 bases and J 3 bases, with 12 bases left between them. Germline assignment: CDR1 LGHNT and CDR2 FRNRAP. This CDR3 has 13 amino acids. CDR3 protein: CASVPDSHTEAFF. The CDR3, as DNA: TGTGCTAGTGTCCCGGATAGTCACACTGAAGCTTTCTTT.

The chain has TRBV7-2 and TRBJ1-3, with 8 bases identical to TRBD1. This CDR3 has 18 residues. Germline V gives CDR1 SGHTA, CDR2 FQGNSA. J lost 0 bases, V lost 1 base, and 8 bases had no gene match. In DNA, the CDR3 is TGTGCCAGCAGCTTAGGTGGGACAGGCGTTGTCTCTGGAAACACCATATATTTT. This translates into CASSLGGTGVVSGNTIYF. The full variable domain, its missing parts supplied by reference TRBV7-2 and TRBJ1-3, is GAGVSQSPSNKVTEKGKDVELRCDPISGHTALYWYRQSLGQGLEFLIYFQGNSAPDKSGLPSDRFSAERTGGSVSTLTIQRTQQEDSAVYLCASSLGGTGVVSGNTIYFGEGSWLTVV.

This rearrangement joins TRBV27 to TRBJ2-7; a possible D gene is TRBD2 (6 bases). V gave up 7 bases and J gave up 0 bases, with 13 bases separating them. CDR3 length equals 14 residues. Germline loops: CDR1 MNHEY, CDR2 SMNVEV (reference sequence). The CDR3 DNA follows: TGTGCCAGCATTTCTGGGGGGAACTCCTACGAGCAGTACTTC. Its protein is CASISGGNSYEQYF.

V is TRBV23-1 and J is TRBJ1-5; D unresolved. TRBV23-1 carries the ORF label, with uncertain function. The CDR3 is 17 amino acids. Trimming pared 4 bases from V and 0 bases from J, leaving 16 bases between. The CDR3, as DNA: TGCGCCAGCAGTCCCCACCCGGCAACAGTTAGCAATCAGCCCCAGCATTTT. The encoded protein is CASSPHPATVSNQPQHF.

V usage is TRBV6-5 and J usage is TRBJ2-3; D may be TRBD2 (6 bases). This CDR3 region has 13 residues. CDR1 MNHEY and CDR2 SVGAGI come from the germline V gene. Trimming pared 4 bases from V and 5 bases from J, leaving 10 bases between. Written as DNA, the CDR3 is TGTGCCAGCAGTTTTTCCGGGGGAGATACGCAGTATTTT. Its protein is CASSFSGGDTQYF.

The chain employs TRBV25-1 and TRBJ2-4; D may be TRBD2 (6 bases). Trimming left V 1 base short and J 9 bases short, with 10 bases between. The germline CDR1 and CDR2 sequences are MGHDK and SYGVNS. The CDR3 covers 13 residues. The DNA of the CDR3 is TGTGCCAGCAGTGAATGGGGACTGGTCATTCAGTACTTC. It translates to CASSEWGLVIQYF.

V and J are TRBV6-5 and TRBJ2-1; 11 bases align to TRBD1. This CDR3 contains 14 residues. The J segment lost 8 bases and the V segment lost 6 bases, leaving 6 bases of the junction unmatched. Per germline, CDR1 MNHEY and CDR2 SVGAGI. The CDR3 DNA reads as TGTGCCAGCAGCGCCCGGGACAGGGGGGATGAGCAGTTCTTC. It translates to CASSARDRGDEQFF.

This chain joins TRBV10-3 and TRBJ2-3, with D possibly TRBD2 on 6 matching bases. The CDR3 runs 15 residues. V lost 3 bases to trimming and J lost 5 bases, with 15 bases between them. CDR1 is ENHRY and CDR2 is SYGVKD in the germline V gene. In nucleotides, the CDR3 is TGTGCCATCAGTGAAGGGGAGGAGGCGAGAGATACGCAGTATTTT. This codes for CAISEGEEARDTQYF.

V usage is TRBV6-5 and J usage is TRBJ2-1; D remains ambiguous. Germline V gene data show CDR1 as MNHEY and CDR2 as SVGAGI. The V end was cut by 6 bases, the J end by 9 bases, with 9 bases between. The CDR3 has 11 amino acids. The CDR3 nucleotides are TGTGCCAGCAGCGATAATGTTGAGCAGTTCTTC. It codes for CASSDNVEQFF.

V usage is TRBV9 and J usage is TRBJ2-3; 7 bases are shared with TRBD2. The CDR3 has 15 amino acids. V was pared by 4 bases and J by 2 bases, with 7 bases of the junction left unmatched. CDR1 is SGDLS, CDR2 YYNGEE, per germline. CDR3 sequence: CASSPEREYTDTQYF. CDR3 DNA sequence: TGTGCCAGCAGCCCAGAGCGGGAATACACAGATACGCAGTATTTT. Looking up the rest from reference TRBV9 and TRBJ2-3 gives the full variable domain: DSGVTQTPKHLITATGQRVTLRCSPRSGDLSVYWYQQSLDQGLQFLIQYYNGEERAKGNILERFSAQQFPDLHSELNLSSLELGDSALYFCASSPEREYTDTQYFGPGTRLTVL.

V usage is TRBV4-2 and J usage is TRBJ2-3; D is undetermined. V shed 0 bases and J shed 3 bases, with 13 bases lying between them. CDR1 is LGHNA and CDR2 is YNFKEQ in the germline V gene. The CDR3 length is 16 residues. CDR3 in DNA: TGTGCCAGCAGCCAAGATAACGGGTTCTTGACAGATACGCAGTATTTT. It yields the protein CASSQDNGFLTDTQYF.

The chain combines TRBV15 with TRBJ2-3; perhaps TRBD1 as D (5 bases). The CDR3 contains 15 residues. The germline V gene has CDR1 LNHNV and CDR2 YYDKDF (reference sequence). V lost 1 base and J 0 bases, leaving 8 bases between the germline ends. CDR3 sequence reads: CATSRVRVSTDTQYF. The CDR3 DNA is TGTGCCACCAGCAGAGTCAGGGTTAGCACAGATACGCAGTATTTT.

This rearrangement joins TRBV9 to TRBJ2-3, with D perhaps given as TRBD1 or TRBD2 (5 bases each). The CDR3 is made up of 16 amino acids. V gave up 0 bases and J gave up 1 base, with 12 bases separating them. Germline lookup yields CDR1 SGDLS and CDR2 YYNGEE. DNA of the CDR3: TGTGCCAGCAGCGTAGATGGGGGACGGGGCACAGATACGCAGTATTTT. It codes for CASSVDGGRGTDTQYF.

The J gene is TRBJ2-2, the V gene TRBV7-6, with TRBD2 matching over 7 bases. The ends lost 3 bases at V and 1 base at J; junction bases unmatched: 5. The CDR3 runs to 16 residues. Looked up from germline, CDR1 is SGHVS and CDR2 is FNYEAQ. This CDR3 reads CASSFNSGLNTGELFF. DNA for the CDR3: TGTGCCAGCAGCTTTAATAGCGGGTTGAACACCGGGGAGCTGTTTTTT.

The chain is built from TRBV13 and TRBJ1-1, with D uncertain. The V and J ends lost 0 bases and 8 bases respectively, with 16 bases between them. This CDR3 is built from 15 residues. The germline gives CDR1 PRHDT, CDR2 FYEKMQ (reference sequence). The CDR3 coding sequence is TGTGCCAGCAGCTTAGGGACCGCCTGTTGGTCGGAAGCTTTCTTT. This gives the protein CASSLGTACWSEAFF.

The chain is built from TRBV2 and TRBJ2-1, with 7 bases identical to TRBD2. CDR1 and CDR2 (germline): SNHLY, FYNNEI. With V trimmed by 6 bases and J by 8 bases, 16 bases remained unmatched. The CDR3 is 16 residues long. CDR3 sequence (DNA): TGTGCCAGCAGGTCCTCCGGGACTACCCTTTGGGATGAGCAGTTCTTC. Protein sequence: CASRSSGTTLWDEQFF. The variable domain in full, with the rest retrieved from reference TRBV2 and TRBJ2-1, is EPEVTQTPSHQVTQMGQEVILRCVPISNHLYFYWYRQILGQKVEFLVSFYNNEISEKSEIFDDQFSVERPDGSNFTLKIRSTKLEDSAMYFCASRSSGTTLWDEQFFGPGTRLTVL.

Written as DNA, the CDR3 is TGTGCCAGCAGATTTAATGGGGGTGAGACCCAGTACTTC. Amino acid sequence: CASRFNGGETQYF. V usage is TRBV27 and J usage is TRBJ2-5; D possibly uses TRBD1 or TRBD2 (5 bases each). V lost 6 bases to trimming and J lost 5 bases, with 13 bases between them. The CDR3 spans 13 residues. Germline V gene sequence: CDR1 MNHEY, CDR2 SMNVEV (reference sequence).

The chain employs TRBV9 and TRBJ2-1; D may be TRBD1 (5 bases). This CDR3 contains 17 residues. Germline-derived CDR1 and CDR2 are SGDLS and YYNGEE. The germline V and J ends were trimmed by 4 bases and 3 bases, with 20 bases remaining between them. CDR3 nucleotide sequence: TGTGCCAGCAGCCACCCCCGGTCAGGGATCAACTACAATGAGCAGTTCTTC. As protein: CASSHPRSGINYNEQFF. The entire variable domain, with the rest obtained from reference TRBV9 and TRBJ2-1, is as follows: DSGVTQTPKHLITATGQRVTLRCSPRSGDLSVYWYQQSLDQGLQFLIQYYNGEERAKGNILERFSAQQFPDLHSELNLSSLELGDSALYFCASSHPRSGINYNEQFFGPGTRLTVL.

The chain uses TRBV15 and TRBJ2-7; TRBD1 matches 9 bases. J was trimmed by 4 bases and V by 7 bases; bases with no gene match: 11. CDR1 is LNHNV, CDR2 YYDKDF, per germline (reference sequence). This CDR3 contains 15 residues. The CDR3 DNA is TGTGCCACCAAAGACCCGGGACAGGGAAAATACGAGCAGTACTTC. This sequence encodes CATKDPGQGKYEQYF.

The rearrangement uses TRBV5-8 and TRBJ2-7; the D gene is possibly TRBD1 (6 bases). Trimming removed 3 bases from V and 3 bases from J, with 10 bases in between. CDR1 and CDR2 from the germline V gene are SGHTS and YDEGEE. The CDR3 consists of 13 residues. CDR3 loop: CASSSDRLYEQYF. CDR3 nucleotides: TGTGCCAGCAGCTCAGACAGGCTCTACGAGCAGTACTTC.

The rearrangement joins TRBV10-2 to TRBJ2-4, with D possibly being TRBD1 (6 bases). In germline, CDR1 is WSHSY, CDR2 SAAADI. The CDR3 is made up of 14 amino acids. V was shortened by 3 bases and J by 6 bases, with 12 bases between the two germline ends. The CDR3, as DNA: TGCGCCAGCAGTGACGTTGGGACAACAAACATTCAGTACTTC. It codes for CASSDVGTTNIQYF.